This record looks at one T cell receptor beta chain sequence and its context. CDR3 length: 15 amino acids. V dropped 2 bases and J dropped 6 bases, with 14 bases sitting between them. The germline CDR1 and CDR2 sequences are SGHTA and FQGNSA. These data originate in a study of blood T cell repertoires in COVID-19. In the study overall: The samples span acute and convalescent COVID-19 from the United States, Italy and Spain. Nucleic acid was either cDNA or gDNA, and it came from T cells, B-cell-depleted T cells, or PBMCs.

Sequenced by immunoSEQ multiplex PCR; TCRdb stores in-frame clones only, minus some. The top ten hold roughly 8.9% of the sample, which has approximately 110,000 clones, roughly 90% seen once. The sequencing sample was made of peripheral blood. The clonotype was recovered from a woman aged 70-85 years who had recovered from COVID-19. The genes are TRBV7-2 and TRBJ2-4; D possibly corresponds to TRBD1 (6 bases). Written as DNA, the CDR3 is TGTGCCAGCAGCTTAAGTGGGGGCGCCGGAAACATTCAGTACTTC. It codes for CASSLSGGAGNIQYF.